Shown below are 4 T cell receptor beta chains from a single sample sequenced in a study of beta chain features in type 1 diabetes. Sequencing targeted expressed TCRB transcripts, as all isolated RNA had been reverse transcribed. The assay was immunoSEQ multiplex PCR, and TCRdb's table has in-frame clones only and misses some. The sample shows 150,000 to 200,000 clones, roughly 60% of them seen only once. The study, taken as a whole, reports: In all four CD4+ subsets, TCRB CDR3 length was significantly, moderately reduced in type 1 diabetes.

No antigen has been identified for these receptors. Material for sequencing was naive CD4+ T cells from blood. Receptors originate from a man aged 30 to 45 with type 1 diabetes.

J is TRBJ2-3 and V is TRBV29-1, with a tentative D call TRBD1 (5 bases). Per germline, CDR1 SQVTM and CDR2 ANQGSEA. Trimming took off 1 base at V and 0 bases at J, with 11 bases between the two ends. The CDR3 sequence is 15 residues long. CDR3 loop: CSVEVEGASTDTQYF. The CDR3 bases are TGCAGCGTTGAAGTTGAAGGGGCTAGCACAGATACGCAGTATTTT.

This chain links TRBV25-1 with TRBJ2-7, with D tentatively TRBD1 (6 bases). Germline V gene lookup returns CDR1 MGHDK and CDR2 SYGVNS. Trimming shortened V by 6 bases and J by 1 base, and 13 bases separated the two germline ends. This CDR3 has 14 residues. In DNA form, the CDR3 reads TGTGCCAGCAGGATTATGGACAGTTCCTACGAGCAGTACTTC. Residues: CASRIMDSSYEQYF.

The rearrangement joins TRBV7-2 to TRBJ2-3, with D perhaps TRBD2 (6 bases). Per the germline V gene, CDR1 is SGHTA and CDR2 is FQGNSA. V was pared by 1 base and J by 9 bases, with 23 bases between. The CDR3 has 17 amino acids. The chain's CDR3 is CASSLGAGGATYSTQYF. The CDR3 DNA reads TGTGCCAGCAGCTTAGGTGCCGGCGGGGCAACCTATAGCACGCAGTATTTT.

The CDR3 sequence is CSVGTSLVNTEAFF. CDR3 coding DNA: TGCAGCGTTGGAACCTCACTGGTGAACACTGAAGCTTTCTTT. The rearrangement links TRBV29-1 to TRBJ1-1; D is ambiguous. Germline lookup yields CDR1 SQVTM and CDR2 ANQGSEA. The V gene lost 4 bases and the J gene lost 0 bases, with 12 bases spanning the gap. CDR3 length: 14 residues. Looking up the rest from reference TRBV29-1 and TRBJ1-1 gives the full variable domain: SAVISQKPSRDICQRGTSLTIQCQVDSQVTMMFWYRQQPGQSLTLIATANQGSEATYESGFVIDKFPISRPNLTFSTLTVSNMSPEDSSIYLCSVGTSLVNTEAFFGQGTRLTVV.